Presented here are 9 T cell receptor beta chains from one specimen sequenced in a study of blood T cell repertoires in COVID-19. TCRdb's table, derived via immunoSEQ multiplex PCR, lists solely in-frame clones and lacks some. The sample contains about 42,000 clones, 89% of which appear only once. Input material: peripheral blood. The receptor source for this set is a human donor in a cohort sampled during active COVID-19.

In this sample, this clone turned up once. The chain joins TRBV19 to TRBJ1-1; D gene uncertain. V was shortened by 7 bases and J by 3 bases, with 15 bases between the two germline ends. This CDR3 region has 14 residues. Germline V gene sequence: CDR1 LNHDA, CDR2 SQIVND (reference sequence). The CDR3 is CASNLWPQDTEAFF. The DNA for the CDR3 is TGTGCCAGTAACCTTTGGCCTCAGGACACTGAAGCTTTCTTT.

The gene calls are TRBV4-2 and TRBJ2-2; 7 bases fit TRBD1. V gave up 7 bases and J gave up 6 bases; unmatched junction bases: 8. Germline CDR1 is LGHNA and CDR2 is YNFKEQ. The CDR3 is made up of 14 amino acids. The CDR3 is CASTPIQGPGELFF. In DNA, the CDR3 is TGTGCCAGCACTCCAATACAGGGGCCCGGGGAGCTGTTTTTT.

V is TRBV5-4 and J is TRBJ1-1; the D gene is possibly TRBD1 (6 bases). Trimming removed 3 bases at V and 7 bases at J, with 10 bases between. The CDR3 is 12 residues long. The germline CDR1 and CDR2 sequences are SGHNT and YYREEE (reference sequence). The CDR3 region has the DNA TGTGCCAGCAGCTCCGACAGGTTTGAAGCTTTCTTT. It translates to CASSSDRFEAFF.

The chain links TRBV7-6 to TRBJ1-2; D remains ambiguous. Germline loops: CDR1 SGHVS, CDR2 FNYEAQ. CDR3 length: 15 amino acids. The ends were cut back, 3 bases at V and 9 bases at J, with 20 bases in the middle. CDR3 protein: CASSLRSGRDASYTF. In DNA, the CDR3 is TGTGCCAGCAGCTTGAGATCCGGGAGGGATGCTAGCTACACCTTC.

V usage is TRBV24-1 and J usage is TRBJ2-2, with 9 bases identical to TRBD1. This CDR3 is 15 amino acids long. Per germline, CDR1 KGHDR and CDR2 SFDVKD. Losses at the gene ends were 5 bases for V and 6 bases for J; bases not matched to a gene: 6. CDR3: CATSGGTGMAGELFF. DNA of the CDR3: TGTGCCACCAGTGGAGGGACAGGGATGGCCGGGGAGCTGTTTTTT.

The CDR3 DNA is TGCGCCAGCAGCTATGTTGGGGGGACGAACACCGGGGAGCTGTTTTTT. This gives the protein CASSYVGGTNTGELFF. The rearrangement joins TRBV5-1 to TRBJ2-2; tentatively, D is TRBD2 (6 bases). The CDR3 spans 16 residues. Deletions cut 3 bases from V and 0 bases from J, with 12 bases between. Per germline, CDR1 SGHRS and CDR2 YFSETQ.

This rearrangement joins TRBV5-4 to TRBJ2-2; D is ambiguous. The CDR3 covers 13 residues. CDR1 is SGHNT and CDR2 is YYREEE in the germline V gene (reference sequence). Trimming removed 1 base from V and 1 base from J, with 2 bases in between. The CDR3 loop reads CASSLQNTGELFF. Written as DNA, the CDR3 is TGTGCCAGCAGCTTGCAGAACACCGGGGAGCTGTTTTTT.

V gene TRBV7-9 combines with J gene TRBJ2-5; D gene ambiguous. CDR3 size: 10 residues. Germline loops: CDR1 SEHNR, CDR2 FQNEAQ (reference sequence). V was trimmed by 8 bases and J by 10 bases, leaving 11 bases between them. The CDR3 protein is CASARTYQYF. DNA for the CDR3: TGTGCCAGCGCGAGAACTTACCAGTACTTC.

The rearrangement links TRBV5-1 to TRBJ2-1; 8 bases are a match to TRBD2. The ends lost 2 bases at V and 7 bases at J; junction bases unmatched: 8. The CDR3 extends over 15 amino acids. The V gene's germline CDR1 is SGHRS and CDR2 YFSETQ. This CDR3 is CASSFRSGIRNEQFF. The CDR3 bases are TGCGCCAGCAGCTTCCGTAGCGGGATTAGGAATGAGCAGTTCTTC.